The rows below give T cell receptor beta chains drawn from one sample of a study of technical replicates of blood from several donors. TCRdb keeps only in-frame clones here, not all; method: immunoSEQ multiplex PCR. The top ten clones hold around 0.4% of a sample with about 82,000 clones, around 96% of them seen once. The sequenced sample was T cells isolated from PBMCs. Source of these receptors: a human donor in good health. The CDR3 runs from the conserved cysteine through the conserved F or W. A D gene is named only where the DNA matches it firmly.

>TRBV25-1|TRBJ2-3|TRBD2
CASGGLAGTDTQYF
>TRBV19|TRBJ2-1|-
CASQSFRGHNEQFF
>TRBV18|TRBJ2-5|TRBD2
CASSTSGRQETQYF
>TRBV7-7|TRBJ1-1|TRBD1
CASSIDRGSKAFF
>TRBV9|TRBJ2-1|TRBD2
CASSTRLAGVTYNEQFF
>TRBV4-2|TRBJ2-3|-
CASSQAGSTDTQYF
>TRBV5-1|TRBJ1-2|-
CASSLTDYGYTF
>TRBV4-1|TRBJ2-5|-
CASSHPTRGEETQYF
>TRBV6-5|TRBJ2-1|TRBD2
CASSYLGLAPNEQFF
>TRBV5-6|TRBJ1-4|-
CASSLIGSPATNEKLFF
>TRBV11-1|TRBJ1-2|-
CASSQGQIYGYTF
>TRBV27|TRBJ1-5|-
CASSYSGDQPQHF
>TRBV9|TRBJ2-3|-
CASSGGYALTDTQYF
>TRBV4-2|TRBJ2-3|TRBD2
CASSQELAGGTDTQYF
>TRBV6-6|TRBJ2-3|-
CASSYISITDTQYF
>TRBV29-1|TRBJ2-7|-
CSVGSVYEQYF
>TRBV18|TRBJ2-7|-
CASSLAGRPYEQYF
>TRBV11-2|TRBJ2-1|-
CASSSDSLNEQFF
>TRBV4-1|TRBJ1-1|TRBD1
CASSQGQGVNTEAFF
>TRBV6-5|TRBJ1-1|TRBD1
CASSEGTGLAFF
>TRBV5-8|TRBJ2-1|TRBD2
CASNWGGGPQNEQFF
>TRBV29-1|TRBJ2-5|TRBD1
CSAGTVGETQYF
>TRBV4-3|TRBJ1-1|-
CASSQATEAKTEAFF
>TRBV6-6|TRBJ2-7|TRBD2
CASSPRGGRVSYEQYF
>TRBV19|TRBJ2-1|TRBD2
CASSTTSKTLAGEGNEQFF
>TRBV6-8|TRBJ2-1|-
CASRRPLGRENEQFF
>TRBV6-1|TRBJ1-5|-
CASIESRGGQPQHF
>TRBV30|TRBJ2-3|-
CAWSVLPAEVADTQYF
>TRBV5-3|TRBJ2-5|-
CARSPVETQYF
>TRBV11-2|TRBJ2-7|TRBD1
CASSSDRLNYEQYF
>TRBV27|TRBJ2-7|-
CASSQIRDTEQYF
>TRBV7-3|TRBJ2-1|-
CASSLTPGHASYNEQFF
>TRBV6-6|TRBJ1-1|-
CASSYSPKGPGSEAFF